These 6 T cell receptor beta chains originate from one sample sequenced in a study of beta chain features in type 1 diabetes. The antigens these receptors bind are not known. Every isolated RNA sample was fully reverse transcribed, so sequencing captured expressed TCRB transcripts. Sequencing was performed with immunoSEQ multiplex PCR; in TCRdb, only in-frame clones are kept and a portion is missing. The sample consists of 400,000 or so clones, about 10% of them appearing once. General study results and limits: In all four CD4+ subsets, TCRB CDR3 length was significantly, moderately reduced in type 1 diabetes.

Material for sequencing was central memory CD4+ T cells from blood. The source is a man aged 25 to 45 with type 1 diabetes.

This clone came up a few times. V usage is TRBV7-9 and J usage is TRBJ2-3, with 9 bases fitting TRBD2. CDR3 length equals 16 residues. J was trimmed by 0 bases and V by 1 base; bases with no gene match: 2. Germline V lookup: CDR1 SEHNR, CDR2 FQNEAQ (reference sequence). CDR3 sequence reads: CASSLGAGGSTDTQYF. The CDR3 region has the DNA TGTGCCAGCAGCTTAGGAGCGGGAGGCAGCACAGATACGCAGTATTTT.

This clone occurred a few times. The rearrangement joins TRBV28 to TRBJ2-6; D gene unclear. Germline V gene lookup returns CDR1 MDHEN and CDR2 SYDVKM. The length of the CDR3 is 16 residues. V was pared by 6 bases and J by 4 bases, with 16 bases between. The DNA for the CDR3 is TGTGCCAGCAGCCTAAGGTTTGGTGAAGGGGCCAACGTCCTGACTTTC. Its translation is CASSLRFGEGANVLTF.

This clone showed up many times. This chain uses TRBV11-1 with TRBJ2-2, with D possibly being TRBD2 (6 bases). Germline lookup yields CDR1 SGHAT and CDR2 FQDESV (reference sequence). The CDR3 is 15 amino acids. With 5 bases removed from V and 4 bases from J, the gap between germline ends came to 14 bases. The CDR3 is CASSPRRDLTGELFF. DNA for the CDR3: TGTGCCAGCAGCCCTCGGAGGGATCTCACCGGGGAGCTGTTTTTT.

This clone was seen a handful of times. The chain has TRBV6-1 and TRBJ2-7; D remains unclear. Germline CDR1 and CDR2: MNHNS and SASEGT. V gave up 2 bases and J gave up 6 bases, with 11 bases separating them. The CDR3 has 13 residues. DNA for the CDR3: TGTGCCAGCAGTGAACTGAGAGGCGGCGAGCAGTACTTC. Translation: CASSELRGGEQYF.

The J gene is TRBJ1-1, the V gene TRBV5-1; the D is unclear. CDR3 length: 13 residues. The germline V gene encodes CDR1 SGHRS and CDR2 YFSETQ. The V and J ends lost 0 bases and 4 bases respectively, with 7 bases between them. The CDR3 here is CASSLVGITEAFF. In DNA, the CDR3 is TGCGCCAGCAGCTTGGTGGGGATCACTGAAGCTTTCTTT.

The chain links TRBV10-3 to TRBJ2-1; the match to TRBD1 covers 12 bases. Losses at the gene ends were 10 bases for V and 7 bases for J; bases not matched to a gene: 11. From germline, CDR1 is ENHRY and CDR2 SYGVKD. The CDR3 consists of 15 residues. The CDR3 protein is CASLAGTGGRNEQFF. CDR3 nucleotide sequence: TGTGCCAGCCTCGCCGGGACAGGGGGCAGGAATGAGCAGTTCTTC.